The 21 T cell receptor beta chains below all came from one sample that was sequenced in a study of T cell responses to AZD1222 COVID-19 vaccine. Using immunoSEQ multiplex PCR, the repertoire was profiled, and TCRdb retains in-frame clones only, with some absent. Of about 120,000 clones in the sample, around nine tenths were seen once. The sample here was peripheral blood, taken on day 0 of AZD1222 vaccination. The source is an adult in good health.

Points on this clone: At the DNA level, this CDR3 is encoded by other sequences in the same sample as well. The chain couples TRBV12-3 or TRBV12-4 to TRBJ1-2; a possible D gene is TRBD1 (5 bases). This CDR3 is built from 12 residues. V was shortened by 5 bases and J by 4 bases, with 8 bases between the two germline ends. For the CDR3, the DNA is TGTGCCAGCAGTCTCCAGGGCTATGGCTACACCTTC. Protein: CASSLQGYGYTF.

The gene calls are TRBV5-1 and TRBJ1-1; 7 positions agree with TRBD1. Germline V CDR1 and CDR2: SGHRS, YFSETQ. The trim removed 5 bases at V and 2 bases at J, leaving 6 bases unmatched. This CDR3 comprises 14 residues. The CDR3 DNA reads as TGCGCCAGCAGAAGGGGACAGCAAAACACTGAAGCTTTCTTT. It codes for CASRRGQQNTEAFF.

The chain uses TRBV24-1 and TRBJ2-1; the match to TRBD2 covers 15 bases. After removal of 5 bases from V and 0 bases from J, the junction contained 7 bases not matched to a gene. The germline CDR1 and CDR2 sequences are KGHDR and SFDVKD. This CDR3 spans 19 amino acids. The CDR3 DNA reads TGTGCCACCAGTGTACCGGGACTAGCGGGAGGCGGCTCCTACAATGAGCAGTTCTTC. Its translation is CATSVPGLAGGGSYNEQFF.

V usage is TRBV28 and J usage is TRBJ2-3; D remains ambiguous. The CDR3 is 15 residues long. V gave up 4 bases and J gave up 0 bases, with 11 bases separating them. The germline V gene encodes CDR1 MDHEN and CDR2 SYDVKM. CDR3 region: CASSSGGPSTDTQYF. The CDR3 DNA reads as TGTGCCAGCAGTTCGGGCGGCCCTAGCACAGATACGCAGTATTTT.

The V gene is TRBV10-2, the J gene TRBJ1-1; no clear D gene. CDR3 size: 14 residues. In germline, CDR1 is WSHSY, CDR2 SAAADI. Trimming took off 2 bases at V and 2 bases at J, with 9 bases between the two ends. CDR3 in amino acids: CASSEGRRNTEAFF. The CDR3 nucleotides read TGCGCCAGCAGTGAGGGACGAAGAAACACTGAAGCTTTCTTT.

This chain joins TRBV15 and TRBJ1-2, with 7 bases that match TRBD1. Germline V gene sequence: CDR1 LNHNV, CDR2 YYDKDF (reference sequence). V lost 4 bases and J lost 7; bases outside the gene matches: 3. The CDR3 covers 12 residues. CDR3 amino acids: CATSMDRSGYTF. The CDR3 DNA follows: TGTGCCACCAGCATGGACAGGAGTGGCTACACCTTC.

V gene TRBV5-1 combines with J gene TRBJ1-1, with unresolved D. CDR1 and CDR2 from the germline V gene are SGHRS and YFSETQ. CDR3 length: 14 amino acids. V was shortened by 4 bases and J by 1 base, with 11 bases between the two germline ends. The CDR3 region is CASSLNTPNTEAFF. The CDR3 DNA follows: TGCGCCAGCAGCCTTAATACACCGAACACTGAAGCTTTCTTT.

J is TRBJ2-7 and V is TRBV7-9; 7 nucleotides align to TRBD1. In germline, CDR1 is SEHNR, CDR2 FQNEAQ (reference sequence). The V and J ends lost 6 bases and 5 bases, in that order; junction bases with no gene match: 7. This CDR3 comprises 13 residues. The CDR3 sequence is CASSRDRAHEQYF. The DNA for the CDR3 is TGTGCCAGCAGTCGTGACAGGGCCCACGAGCAGTACTTC.

This chain connects TRBV9 to TRBJ2-5; maybe TRBD2 (6 bases). The V end was cut by 0 bases, the J end by 3 bases, with 6 bases between. This CDR3 is built from 13 residues. The germline V gene has CDR1 SGDLS and CDR2 YYNGEE. The DNA for the CDR3 is TGTGCCAGCAGCGTAGGGGGGGAAGAGACCCAGTACTTC. Its translation: CASSVGGEETQYF.

The V and J genes are TRBV7-9 and TRBJ1-5, with D perhaps TRBD1 (6 bases). Trimming pared 5 bases from V and 0 bases from J, leaving 11 bases between. This CDR3 region has 15 residues. Per the germline V gene, CDR1 is SEHNR and CDR2 is FQNEAQ (reference sequence). The CDR3: CASSPGTSSNQPQHF. The CDR3 nucleotides are TGTGCCAGCAGCCCCGGGACAAGTAGCAATCAGCCCCAGCATTTT.

The CDR3 here is CASSFTTGGSVDEQFF. The CDR3 nucleotides read TGTGCCAGCAGCTTTACTACAGGGGGCAGCGTAGATGAGCAGTTCTTC. The rearrangement links TRBV11-2 to TRBJ2-1, with 9 nucleotides matching TRBD1. Germline V lookup: CDR1 SGHAT, CDR2 FQNNGV. The CDR3 has 16 residues. The V segment lost 3 bases and the J segment 8 bases; nucleotides outside the gene matches: 11.

V and J are TRBV5-1 and TRBJ2-7, with a weak D call TRBD1 (7 bases). The CDR3 spans 13 residues. The V gene lost 3 bases and the J gene lost 10 bases, with 17 bases spanning the gap. Germline-derived CDR1 and CDR2 are SGHRS and YFSETQ. Here the CDR3 reads CASSSGDRGAQYF. The CDR3 nucleotides are TGCGCCAGCAGCTCGGGGGACAGAGGGGCCCAGTACTTC.

The chain combines TRBV2 with TRBJ2-5, with a possible D match to TRBD2 (6 bases). The length of the CDR3 is 13 residues. Germline loops: CDR1 SNHLY, CDR2 FYNNEI. V was cut by 8 bases and J by 5 bases, with 15 bases left in between. The CDR3: CASRRLGGETQYF. The CDR3 bases are TGTGCCAGCCGCCGTCTTGGGGGGGAGACCCAGTACTTC. Drawing the rest from reference TRBV2 and TRBJ2-5, the complete variable domain is EPEVTQTPSHQVTQMGQEVILRCVPISNHLYFYWYRQILGQKVEFLVSFYNNEISEKSEIFDDQFSVERPDGSNFTLKIRSTKLEDSAMYFCASRRLGGETQYFGPGTRLLVL.

This chain connects TRBV18 to TRBJ2-1; 8 nucleotides align to TRBD2. The V segment lost 4 bases and the J segment 6 bases; nucleotides outside the gene matches: 11. The germline V gene has CDR1 KGHSH and CDR2 LQKENI. This CDR3 region has 16 residues. For the CDR3, the DNA is TGTGCCAGCTCACAAGGACTAGCCGGGACGGGCAATGAGCAGTTCTTC. This gives the protein CASSQGLAGTGNEQFF.

This chain joins TRBV3-1 (or the pseudogene TRBV3-2) and TRBJ2-1, with 8 bases that match TRBD2. Germline V gives CDR1 LGHDT, CDR2 YNNKEL (reference sequence). V dropped 0 bases and J dropped 0; count of bases not matched to a gene: 13. The CDR3 sequence is 20 residues long. This CDR3 reads CASSQEPSGSTGSSYNEQFF. In nucleotides, the CDR3 is TGTGCCAGCAGCCAAGAGCCTAGCGGGTCGACCGGAAGCTCCTACAATGAGCAGTTCTTC.

The chain links TRBV7-8 to TRBJ2-4; D may be TRBD1 (5 bases). This CDR3 is built from 15 residues. CDR1 and CDR2 (germline): SGHVS, FQNEAQ. Trimming left V 5 bases short and J 7 bases short, with 18 bases between. The CDR3 DNA follows: TGTGCCAGCAGCCCACCAACAGGAGTTAGGAACATTCAGTACTTC. It translates to CASSPPTGVRNIQYF.

The V call is TRBV25-1, the J call TRBJ1-1; 11 bases line up with TRBD1. CDR1 MGHDK and CDR2 SYGVNS come from the germline V gene. Germline trimming cut 3 bases from V and 5 bases from J; bases unmatched to any gene: 5. The length of the CDR3 is 15 residues. Here the CDR3 reads CASSDPGTGGTEAFF. DNA of the CDR3: TGTGCCAGCAGTGATCCTGGGACAGGGGGGACTGAAGCTTTCTTT.

The chain recombines TRBV5-1 with TRBJ1-1; 9 nucleotides line up with TRBD1. The J segment lost 1 base and the V segment lost 3 bases, leaving 1 base of the junction unmatched. The CDR3 sequence is 14 residues long. Germline V gives CDR1 SGHRS, CDR2 YFSETQ. As DNA, the CDR3 is TGCGCCAGCAGCTGGGGACAGGGGAACACTGAAGCTTTCTTT. Protein: CASSWGQGNTEAFF.

To note about this clone: The sample contains more than one DNA sequence encoding this CDR3. The chain is built from TRBV5-1 and TRBJ1-1, with 8 positions matching TRBD1. There are 14 residues in the CDR3. The V gene end was trimmed by 3 bases and the J gene end by 4 bases; junction bases not matched to a gene: 5. CDR1 is SGHRS, CDR2 YFSETQ, per germline. The CDR3 region is CASSSSGGSTEAFF. CDR3 sequence (DNA): TGCGCCAGCAGCTCTTCAGGGGGCAGCACTGAAGCTTTCTTT.

This chain connects TRBV2 to TRBJ2-5, with D perhaps matching TRBD1 (6 bases). CDR1 is SNHLY and CDR2 is FYNNEI in the germline V gene. Trimming stripped 7 bases from V and 2 bases from J, with 17 bases between. The CDR3 sequence is 15 residues long. The CDR3 loop reads CASMELMGAQETQYF. CDR3 DNA sequence: TGTGCCAGCATGGAGTTAATGGGGGCACAAGAGACCCAGTACTTC.

The chain joins TRBV5-1 to TRBJ1-1; D is undetermined. In germline, CDR1 is SGHRS, CDR2 YFSETQ. With 1 base removed from V and 3 bases from J, the gap between germline ends came to 13 bases. This CDR3 region has 15 residues. The CDR3: CASSLIASGDTEAFF. The CDR3 DNA reads TGCGCCAGCAGCTTGATAGCATCGGGCGACACTGAAGCTTTCTTT.